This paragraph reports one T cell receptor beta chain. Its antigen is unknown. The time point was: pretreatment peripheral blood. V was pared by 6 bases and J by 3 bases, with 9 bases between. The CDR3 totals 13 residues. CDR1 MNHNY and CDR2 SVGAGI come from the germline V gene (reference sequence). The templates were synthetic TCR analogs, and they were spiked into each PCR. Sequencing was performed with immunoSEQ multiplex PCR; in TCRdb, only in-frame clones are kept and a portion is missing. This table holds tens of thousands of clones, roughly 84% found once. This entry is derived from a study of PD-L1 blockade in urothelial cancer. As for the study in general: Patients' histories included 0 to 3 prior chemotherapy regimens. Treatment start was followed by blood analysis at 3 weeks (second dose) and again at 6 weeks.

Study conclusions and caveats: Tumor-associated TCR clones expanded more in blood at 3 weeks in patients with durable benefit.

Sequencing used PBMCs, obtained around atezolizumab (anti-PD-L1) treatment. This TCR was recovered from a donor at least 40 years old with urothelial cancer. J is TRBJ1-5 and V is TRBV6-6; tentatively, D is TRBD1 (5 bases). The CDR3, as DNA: TGTGCCAGCAGGGGGCAGCACAATCAGCCCCAGCATTTT. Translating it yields CASRGQHNQPQHF.